The clone carrying this TCR beta chain was seen a single time. As yet, its antigen is unknown. This entry comes from a study of T cell responses to AZD1222 COVID-19 vaccine. Study details: Second-dose schedules of about 4 or about 12 weeks were combined.

V was trimmed by 0 bases and J by 5 bases, leaving 4 bases between them. The CDR3 runs 13 residues. CDR1 MNHEY and CDR2 SVGEGT come from the germline V gene. The study, taken as a whole, reports: Donors were largely white British and mainly female; clonal diversity was possibly underestimated. Nearly half of the spike-specific TCRs reportedly recognize variant regions that carry no mutations.

The data were produced by immunoSEQ multiplex PCR, yet TCRdb's version contains in-frame clones alone and is incomplete. The sample shows about 97,000 clones, about 86% of them seen only once. This material consisted of peripheral blood, taken on day 0 of AZD1222 vaccination. This chain connects TRBV6-2 or TRBV6-3 to TRBJ2-2, with no clear D. The receptor was derived from an adult in good health. CDR3 protein: CASSYSGTGELFF. In DNA, the CDR3 is TGTGCCAGCAGTTACTCGGGGACCGGGGAGCTGTTTTTT.